Listed below are T cell receptor beta chains from one sample, sequenced in a study of post-analysis software for immune sequencing data. TCRdb reprocessed the PCR reads via MiXCR and lists one record per CDR3 protein. The sample consists of around 150,000 distinct CDR3 sequences, around 36% of them appearing once. The sequencing here drew on blood, taken after autologous hematopoietic stem cell transplantation. These receptors all come from a girl aged 5-17 years with multiple sclerosis. CDR3s include the opening cysteine and the closing phenylalanine or tryptophan. D genes are given only for firm matches. Part of the rows lack a size; the others show once, few, many or a class for expanded clones.

v_call	d_call	j_call	clone_size	cdr3_aa	cdr3_nt
TRBV20-1	-	TRBJ1-6	-	CSARDAGRSPLHF	TGCAGTGCTAGAGATGCGGGGAGATCACCCCTCCACTTT
TRBV6-4	-	TRBJ2-3	few	CASSVNSQGADTQYF	TGTGCCAGCAGTGTTAACAGCCAAGGGGCAGATACGCAGTATTTT
TRBV6-5	-	TRBJ1-2	-	CASSYVRNYGYTF	TGTGCCAGCAGTTACGTCAGGAACTATGGCTACACCTTC
TRBV3-1	-	TRBJ2-7	-	CASSRSGFSYEQYF	TGTGCCAGCAGCCGTTCGGGATTCTCCTACGAGCAGTACTTC
TRBV7-2	-	TRBJ2-1	-	CASSSSGTLNEQFF	TGTGCCAGCAGCTCCTCCGGGACACTCAATGAGCAGTTCTTC
TRBV19	-	TRBJ2-7	-	CASSSTAKDEQYF	TGTGCCAGTAGTTCGACTGCCAAGGACGAGCAGTACTTC
TRBV29-1	-	TRBJ1-1	-	CSGETTGTEAFF	TGCAGCGGTGAAACTACCGGGACTGAAGCTTTCTTT
TRBV7-2	TRBD1	TRBJ2-7	few	CASSLATGGSYEQYF	TGTGCCAGCAGCTTAGCTACAGGGGGCAGCTACGAGCAGTACTTC
TRBV4-3	-	TRBJ2-2	-	CASSHTGRELFF	TGCGCCAGCAGCCATACCGGGAGGGAGCTGTTTTTT
TRBV2	-	TRBJ2-3	-	CASSEALSTDTQYF	TGTGCCAGCAGTGAGGCCCTTAGCACAGATACGCAGTATTTT
TRBV28	-	TRBJ2-1	few	CASSFFAGTYNEQFF	TGTGCCAGCAGTTTCTTCGCGGGAACCTACAATGAGCAGTTCTTC
TRBV12-3/TRBV12-4	-	TRBJ2-1	few	CASSLVRARHNEQFF	TGTGCCAGCAGTTTAGTTCGAGCGAGACACAATGAGCAGTTCTTC
TRBV6-5	TRBD2	TRBJ2-7	-	CASSPLAGATDEQYF	TGTGCCAGCAGTCCCCTAGCGGGTGCGACGGACGAGCAGTACTTC
TRBV20-1	-	TRBJ1-1	many	CSARQEGENTEAFF	TGCAGTGCTAGACAGGAAGGGGAGAACACTGAAGCTTTCTTT
TRBV27	-	TRBJ2-3	-	CASSLGDGTSDTQYF	TGTGCCAGCAGTTTAGGGGACGGGACTTCGGATACGCAGTATTTT
TRBV9	-	TRBJ2-1	few	CASSVEPARYNEQFF	TGTGCCAGCAGCGTAGAACCAGCGCGATACAATGAGCAGTTCTTC
TRBV4-2	TRBD1	TRBJ2-5	-	CASSPQGGRETQYF	TGTGCCAGCAGCCCACAGGGGGGTCGGGAGACCCAGTACTTC
TRBV7-3	-	TRBJ2-6	-	CASSLIHRAGANVLTF	TGTGCCAGCAGCTTAATTCACAGGGCTGGGGCCAACGTCCTGACTTTC